Presented here are 6 T cell receptor beta chains from one specimen sequenced in a study of PD-1 blockade in classical Hodgkin lymphoma (dated by TCRdb to between 2020 and 2021). The library came from the immunoSEQ multiplex PCR assay. TCRdb re-hosts the immuneACCESS table, in-frame sequences only. Its copies lack some clones; in the studies checked, an unresolved V gene accounts for under half of them, and the cause for the rest is not known. For this sample there are tens of thousands of clones; 90% appear just once. Clones ranked in the top ten supply around 3% of the sample. The time point label, read with the paper, signifies: cycle 4 day 1 (C4D1), after more than five weeks of nivolumab. Relapse after autologous stem cell transplantation had occurred in all trial patients, and cohorts A, B and C were distinguished by prior brentuximab vedotin exposure. The specimen was peripheral blood mononuclear cells (PBMCs), collected before the fourth cycle of nivolumab. The origin of the receptors is a human donor with classical Hodgkin lymphoma.

J is TRBJ1-2 and V is TRBV7-9; no clear D gene. The CDR3 consists of 13 residues. The V and J ends lost 1 base and 0 bases respectively, with 3 bases between them. Germline V gene sequence: CDR1 SEHNR, CDR2 FQNEAQ (reference sequence). CDR3 bases: TGTGCCAGCAGCTTAGTATCTAACTATGGCTACACCTTC. Its protein is CASSLVSNYGYTF.

The chain recombines TRBV7-6 with TRBJ1-1; TRBD1 matches 7 bases. This CDR3 is 14 amino acids long. Trimming took 4 bases from V and 5 from J; bases not matched to a gene: 7. Germline CDR1 SGHVS, CDR2 FNYEAQ. The CDR3 DNA reads TGTGCCAGCAGCTCCTCAGGGGGGGAAACTGAAGCTTTCTTT. It yields the protein CASSSSGGETEAFF.

This sequence joins TRBV30 and TRBJ2-3; TRBD2 aligns across 7 bases. Germline values: CDR1 GTSNPN, CDR2 SVGIG (reference sequence). V lost 0 bases to trimming and J lost 4 bases; unmatched junction nucleotides: 4. CDR3 size: 14 residues. The CDR3, as DNA: TGTGCCTGGAGTGTAGGGCTAGCGGCAGATACGCAGTATTTT. It is translated as CAWSVGLAADTQYF.

J is TRBJ2-1 and V is TRBV4-2; TRBD1 matches 10 bases. The CDR3 loop spans 17 amino acids. J lost 7 bases, V lost 3 bases, and 12 bases had no gene match. In germline, CDR1 is LGHNA, CDR2 YNFKEQ. Here the CDR3 DNA reads TGTGCCAGCAGCCAGTCCCCTTTTCGGACAGGGGGTAATGAGCAGTTCTTC. Translation gives CASSQSPFRTGGNEQFF.

This clone was seen a single time. The J gene is TRBJ1-1, the V gene TRBV29-1, with D maybe TRBD1 (6 bases). The germline V gene has CDR1 SQVTM and CDR2 ANQGSEA. The CDR3 length is 12 residues. The V end was cut by 6 bases, the J end by 6 bases, with 14 bases between. The CDR3 loop reads CSVQQGLPEAFF. CDR3 coding DNA: TGCAGCGTACAACAGGGACTACCTGAAGCTTTCTTT. Based on the CDR3 plus reference TRBV29-1 and TRBJ1-1, the full variable domain is SAVISQKPSRDICQRGTSLTIQCQVDSQVTMMFWYRQQPGQSLTLIATANQGSEATYESGFVIDKFPISRPNLTFSTLTVSNMSPEDSSIYLCSVQQGLPEAFFGQGTRLTVV.

The chain uses TRBV5-1 and TRBJ2-2; D is perhaps TRBD2 (7 bases). Germline V gene data show CDR1 as SGHRS and CDR2 as YFSETQ. The V and J ends lost 5 bases and 4 bases respectively, with 15 bases between them. The length of the CDR3 is 15 residues. The CDR3 sequence: CASRWGGASTGELFF. The CDR3 nucleotides are TGCGCCAGCAGATGGGGGGGCGCAAGCACCGGGGAGCTGTTTTTT.